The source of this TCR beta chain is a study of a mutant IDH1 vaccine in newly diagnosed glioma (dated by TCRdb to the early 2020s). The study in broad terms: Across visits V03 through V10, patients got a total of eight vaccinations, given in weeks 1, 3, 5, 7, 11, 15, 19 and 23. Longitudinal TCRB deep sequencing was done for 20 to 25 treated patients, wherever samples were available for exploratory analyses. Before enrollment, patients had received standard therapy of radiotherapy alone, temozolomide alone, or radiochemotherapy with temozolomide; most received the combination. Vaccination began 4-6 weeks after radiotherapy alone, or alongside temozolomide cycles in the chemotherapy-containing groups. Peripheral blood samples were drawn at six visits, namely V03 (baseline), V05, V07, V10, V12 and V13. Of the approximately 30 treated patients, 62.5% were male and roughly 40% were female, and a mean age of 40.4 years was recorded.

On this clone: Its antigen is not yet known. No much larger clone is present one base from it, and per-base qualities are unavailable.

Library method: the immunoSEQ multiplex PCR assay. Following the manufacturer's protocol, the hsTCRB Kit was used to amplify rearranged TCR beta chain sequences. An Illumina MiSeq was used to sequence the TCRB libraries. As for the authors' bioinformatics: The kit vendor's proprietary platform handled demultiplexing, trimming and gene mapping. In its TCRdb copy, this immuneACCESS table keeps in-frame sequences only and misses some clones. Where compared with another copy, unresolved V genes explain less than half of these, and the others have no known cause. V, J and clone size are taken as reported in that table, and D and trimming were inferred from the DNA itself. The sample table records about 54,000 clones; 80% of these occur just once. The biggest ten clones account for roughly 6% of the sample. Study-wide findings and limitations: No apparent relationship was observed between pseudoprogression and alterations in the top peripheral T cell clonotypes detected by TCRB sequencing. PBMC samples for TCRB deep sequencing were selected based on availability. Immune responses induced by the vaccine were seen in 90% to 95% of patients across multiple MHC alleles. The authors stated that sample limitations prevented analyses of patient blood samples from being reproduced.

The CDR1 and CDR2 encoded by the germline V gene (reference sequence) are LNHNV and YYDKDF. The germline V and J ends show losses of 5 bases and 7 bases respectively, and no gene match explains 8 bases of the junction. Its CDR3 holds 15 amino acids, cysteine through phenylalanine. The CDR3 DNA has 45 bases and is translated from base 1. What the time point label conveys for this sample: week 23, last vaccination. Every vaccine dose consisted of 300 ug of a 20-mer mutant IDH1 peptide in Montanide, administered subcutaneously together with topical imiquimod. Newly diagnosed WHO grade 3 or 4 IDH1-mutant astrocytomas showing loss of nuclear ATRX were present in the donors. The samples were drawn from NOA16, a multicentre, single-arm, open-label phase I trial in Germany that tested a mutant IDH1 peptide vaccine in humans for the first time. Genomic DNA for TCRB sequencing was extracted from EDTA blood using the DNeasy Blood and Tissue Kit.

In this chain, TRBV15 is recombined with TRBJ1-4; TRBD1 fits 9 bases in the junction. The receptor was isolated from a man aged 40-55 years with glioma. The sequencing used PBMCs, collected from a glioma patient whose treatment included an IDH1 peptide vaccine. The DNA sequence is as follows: TGTGCCACCAGCCCCCGACAGGGGGGCTCTGAAAAACTGTTTTTT. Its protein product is CATSPRQGGSEKLFF.